This TCR beta chain emerged from a study of cytomegalovirus exposure and HLA in healthy donors. As for the study in general: Out of approximately 170 million T cells, an earlier analysis found around 110 million unique TCR beta sequences in total.

Nominally healthy donors provided the samples, though records likely missed some immune exposures. Germline trimming cut 3 bases from V and 6 bases from J; bases unmatched to any gene: 2. The CDR3 totals 13 residues. CDR1 is KGHSH and CDR2 is LQKENI in the germline V gene. Vbeta (60) and Jbeta (13) primers were used in the PCR. The table came from immunoSEQ multiplex PCR; TCRdb's copy has only in-frame clones and leaves some out. The sample has 85,000 to 100,000 clones, 60% to 85% seen once. The chain joins TRBV18 to TRBJ2-3, with 8 bases fitting TRBD1. Material for sequencing was PBMCs. The sequence derives from a man aged 60-69 years in good health and CMV-seropositive. CDR3 protein: CASSPRQGDTQYF. The CDR3 DNA follows: TGTGCCAGCTCACCCCGACAGGGGGATACGCAGTATTTT.